Here is one T cell receptor (beta chain) with its context. Its target is not known. This specimen belongs to a study of CD4 T cells in relation to SARS-CoV-2 and coronaviruses. Study background: The negative reference was HIV-1 Nef peptide pool or peptide-free culture. General observations from the study: Crossreactivity was assessed only for spike protein, not other viral proteins.

The data were produced by immunoSEQ multiplex PCR, yet TCRdb's version contains in-frame clones alone and is incomplete. The sample holds about 21,000 clones, 74% seen once. Before the COVID-19 pandemic, during about 2010-2018, CD4+ T cells were taken from unexposed donors. After around nine days of culture, CD4+ T cells were isolated. This CDR3 is 16 amino acids long. V lost 3 bases and J 3 bases, leaving 14 bases between the germline ends. From germline, CDR1 is MNHEY and CDR2 SMNVEV (reference sequence). The chain uses TRBV27 and TRBJ1-4; possibly TRBD1 for D (6 bases). The origin of this receptor is a human donor in good health. Sequencing was carried out using CD4+ T cells from PBMCs, cultured in vitro. As DNA, the CDR3 is TGTGCCAGCAGTTTGGGGCCAGGGGCGGCTAATGAAAAACTGTTTTTT. Translation gives CASSLGPGAANEKLFF.